This T cell receptor (beta chain) was observed in a study of blood T cell repertoires in COVID-19. Sequenced by immunoSEQ multiplex PCR; TCRdb stores in-frame clones only, minus some. The sample contains around 280,000 clones, approximately 90% of which appear only once. Donors in Cohort 3 counted as recovered after two negative PCRs, clearance, or symptom resolution. V lost 4 bases, J lost 8 bases, and 7 bases stayed unmatched. The germline V gene has CDR1 GTSNPN and CDR2 SVGIG (reference sequence). The CDR3 is 14 residues long. J is TRBJ1-6 and V is TRBV30; 8 nucleotides line up with TRBD1. The sequence was collected from a woman aged 35 to 49 who had recovered from COVID-19. The material sequenced was PBMCs or T cells enriched from blood (not recorded which). The CDR3 protein is CAWNRQGRDSPLHF. CDR3 DNA: TGTGCCTGGAATCGACAGGGGAGGGATTCACCCCTCCACTTT. The whole variable domain, remainder taken from reference TRBV30 and TRBJ1-6, is SQTIHQWPATLVQPVGSPLSLECTVEGTSNPNLYWYRQAAGRGLQLLFYSVGIGQISSEVPQNLSASRPQDRQFILSSKKLLLSDSGFYLCAWNRQGRDSPLHFGNGTRLTVT.